This note documents a single TCR beta chain sequence. The antigen is not known. The length of the CDR3 is 16 residues. PCR amplification relied on 60 Vbeta primers (plus 13 Jbeta primers). Measured with immunoSEQ multiplex PCR; TCRdb has only the in-frame clones, and not every one. The sample totals approximately 70,000 clones; its top ten clones hold 5%. This specimen comes from a study of cytomegalovirus exposure and HLA in healthy donors. Study outcomes and limitations: Presence/absence analyses assumed roughly uniform sequencing depth across donors, which may not hold.

The V call is TRBV21-1, the J call TRBJ2-5; the D call in the table, TRBD2, was not verified against the DNA. TRBV21-1 is a pseudogene segment. Sequencing was done on a sample of PBMCs. This TCR came from a woman aged 40 to 55 in good health and CMV-seropositive. The CDR3 is CASSKPPPEAEETQYF. The CDR3 DNA reads as TGTGCCAGCAGCAAACCCCCCCCAGAGGCCGAAGAGACCCAGTACTTC.